The rows below give T cell receptor beta chains drawn from one sample of a study of T cells in Graves' hyperthyroidism and ophthalmopathy. TCRdb ran MiXCR on the multiplex PCR reads and lists one entry per CDR3 protein. In the table there are a few hundred thousand distinct CDR3 sequences, roughly 13% of which are singletons. The sequenced sample consisted of blood. The receptor set was obtained from a woman aged 18-29 years with Graves' hyperthyroidism. Both conserved end residues are part of each CDR3. The D gene is left open where the match is weak. For some rows the clone size is stated as once, few or many, or as a class when expanded; others skip it.

TRBV5-1	NA	NA	TRBJ1-5	TGCGCCAGCAGCTTGTCGTCCGGGGGCAATCAGCCCCAGCATTTT	CASSLSSGGNQPQHF
TRBV9	NA	many	TRBJ2-1	TGTGCCAGCAGCCCCCCTATGGGGGCTTCCTACAATGAGCAGTTCTTC	CASSPPMGASYNEQFF
TRBV7-9	NA	many	TRBJ2-7	TGTGCCAGCAGCTTACGGAACGAGGCCTACGAGCAGTACTTC	CASSLRNEAYEQYF
TRBV5-1	TRBD1	many	TRBJ2-6	TGCGCCAGCAACATGGGGACAGGGGCGGCTGGGGCCAACGTCCTGACTTTC	CASNMGTGAAGANVLTF
TRBV12-3/TRBV12-4	TRBD1	many	TRBJ1-1	TGTGCCAGCAGTTGGCCGACAGGGGAGGGCACTGAAGCTTTCTTT	CASSWPTGEGTEAFF
TRBV20-1	NA	many	TRBJ2-1	TGCAGTGCTAGCACCGCCGGGACAGGGAAACCTTCCGGGAGGGATGAGCAGTTCTTC	CSASTAGTGKPSGRDEQFF
TRBV5-1	TRBD2	many	TRBJ2-5	TGCGCCAGCAGCTCGGACGGGGGGGAAGAGACCCAGTACTTC	CASSSDGGEETQYF
TRBV15	NA	NA	TRBJ2-2	TGTGCCACCAGCAGACCAGGGATCGGGGAGCTGTTTTTT	CATSRPGIGELFF
TRBV3-1	NA	many	TRBJ1-5	TGTGCCAGCAGCCAAGGAGGGATAAATCAGCCCCAGCATTTT	CASSQGGINQPQHF
TRBV11-3	TRBD1	NA	TRBJ2-1	TGTGCCAGCAGCCTCTCGACAGGGGCAGGAGATGAGCAGTTCTTC	CASSLSTGAGDEQFF
TRBV27	TRBD1	few	TRBJ1-2	TGTGCCAGCAGCCAGGACAGGAACTATGGCTACACCTTC	CASSQDRNYGYTF
TRBV29-1	NA	many	TRBJ1-2	TGCAGCGTTTACCCGGGACAAGCGCCTAACTATGGCTACACCTTC	CSVYPGQAPNYGYTF
TRBV11-2	NA	NA	TRBJ2-7	TGTGCCAGCAGCTTATTTGACAGCTCCTACGAGCAGTACTTC	CASSLFDSSYEQYF
TRBV19	NA	few	TRBJ1-2	TGTGCCAGTAGTATCGGAGGTCTGGTCACCTTC	CASSIGGLVTF
TRBV5-6	NA	NA	TRBJ2-5	TGTGCCGGCAGCCCCCCCGGGACCGGGCTAGAGACCCAGTACTTC	CAGSPPGTGLETQYF
TRBV30	TRBD1	many	TRBJ2-7	TGTGCCTGGAGTGTAGGGGACAGCTACGAGCAGTACTTC	CAWSVGDSYEQYF
TRBV6-2/TRBV6-3	NA	few	TRBJ1-1	TGTGCCAGCAATTTGGGACAGAACACTGAAGCTTTCTTT	CASNLGQNTEAFF
TRBV3-1	NA	many	TRBJ1-2	TGTGCCAGCAGCCAGGATTCCGGGGAGGGCTACACCTTC	CASSQDSGEGYTF
TRBV16	NA	many	TRBJ1-5	TGTGCCAGCATCCACCCTTCCAGCGACCATCCTCTTCAGCCCCAGCATTTT	CASIHPSSDHPLQPQHF
TRBV7-9	TRBD1	many	TRBJ2-7	TGTGCCAGCAACGAGGGACAGGGGACCTACGAGCAGTACTTC	CASNEGQGTYEQYF
TRBV6-1	NA	NA	TRBJ1-1	TGTGCCAGCAGTCGTGAAGGTTGGTTAACAGGGCTGGGCGCTGAAGCTTTCTTT	CASSREGWLTGLGAEAFF
TRBV4-1	NA	NA	TRBJ2-1	TGCGCCAGCAGCCAAGCCCCGCCGGCGGAACATTACAATGAGCAGTTCTTC	CASSQAPPAEHYNEQFF
TRBV28	NA	many	TRBJ2-2	TGTGCCAGCAGTTTTAGGCAGCACACCGGGGAGCTGTTTTTT	CASSFRQHTGELFF
TRBV20-1	TRBD1	NA	TRBJ2-5	TGCAGTGTTCCCGGGACAGGGGTACAGACCCAGTACTTC	CSVPGTGVQTQYF
TRBV28	TRBD2	NA	TRBJ2-1	TGTGCCAGCGGTTCAGCGGGGGCCTACAATGAGCAGTTCTTC	CASGSAGAYNEQFF
TRBV3-1	TRBD2	many	TRBJ2-3	TGTGCCAGCAGCTTAATAGCGGGAGCGGGAGATACGCAGTATTTT	CASSLIAGAGDTQYF
TRBV2	NA	NA	TRBJ1-1	TGTGCCAGCAGTGAATTCAGAGAGAACACTGAAGCTTTCTTT	CASSEFRENTEAFF
TRBV6-1	NA	NA	TRBJ1-6	TGTGCCAGCCGGGGGTTTGGTAATTCACCCCTCCACTTT	CASRGFGNSPLHF
TRBV6-6	NA	few	TRBJ1-1	TGTGCCAGCAGTTACTCGTGGGCCGGGCGTGAAGCTTTCTTT	CASSYSWAGREAFF
TRBV7-2	TRBD2	many	TRBJ2-7	TGTGCCAGCAGCCCCGTGGGACTAGCCTTCTCCTACGAGCAGTACTTC	CASSPVGLAFSYEQYF
TRBV27	TRBD1	NA	TRBJ1-4	TGTGCCAGCAGTACCATGACAGGGGGTAATGAAAAACTGTTTTTT	CASSTMTGGNEKLFF
TRBV6-1	NA	few	TRBJ2-7	TGTGCCAGCAGTGAAACTGGGTGGGGGAACGAGCAGTACTTC	CASSETGWGNEQYF
TRBV5-1	NA	NA	TRBJ2-7	TGTGCCAGCAGCTTGAACCAGCTGGGACTGTCCTACGAGCAGTACTTC	CASSLNQLGLSYEQYF